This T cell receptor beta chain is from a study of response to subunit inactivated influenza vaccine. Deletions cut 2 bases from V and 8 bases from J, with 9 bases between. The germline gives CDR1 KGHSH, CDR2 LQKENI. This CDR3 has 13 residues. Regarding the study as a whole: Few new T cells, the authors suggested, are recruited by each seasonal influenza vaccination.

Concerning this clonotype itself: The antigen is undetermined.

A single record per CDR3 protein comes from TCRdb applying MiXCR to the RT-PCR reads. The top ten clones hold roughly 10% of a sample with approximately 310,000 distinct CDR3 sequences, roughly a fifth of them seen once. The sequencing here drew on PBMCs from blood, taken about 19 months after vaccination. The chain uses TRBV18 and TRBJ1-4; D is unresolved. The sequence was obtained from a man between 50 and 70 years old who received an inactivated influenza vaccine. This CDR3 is CASSPSVAEKLFF. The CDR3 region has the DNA TGTGCCAGCTCACCATCGGTCGCGGAAAAACTGTTTTTT.